This T cell receptor beta chain came from a study of radiation and T cells in renal cell carcinoma. The V end was cut by 0 bases, the J end by 2 bases, with 8 bases between. The CDR3 runs to 14 residues. Germline-derived CDR1 and CDR2 are MNHEY and SMNVEV (reference sequence). Time point specified: blood 4 weeks post-SBRT, at nephrectomy. The sample's treatment: 15 Gy SBRT to primary tumor, nephrectomy 4 weeks later. Serial blood draws occurred at baseline and 2 and 4 weeks post-SBRT. Clear cell pathology was present in this patient's renal cell carcinoma. Worth noting for this clone: Its antigen is as yet unknown.

Here immunoSEQ multiplex PCR was the method, and the copy in TCRdb shows in-frame clones only, minus some. The table records around 94,000 clones, about 85% of them present only once. Study-level points and caveats: Top tumor clonotypes rose in blood 2 weeks post-radiation, then contracted.

This chain connects TRBV27 to TRBJ2-7; D ambiguous. The sample was blood, taken from a patient whose treatment included radiotherapy and nephrectomy. The clonotype was recovered from a man between 50 and 59 years old with renal cell carcinoma. The CDR3 region is CASSLSVGTYEQYF. DNA of the CDR3: TGTGCCAGCAGTTTATCGGTAGGGACCTACGAGCAGTACTTC.